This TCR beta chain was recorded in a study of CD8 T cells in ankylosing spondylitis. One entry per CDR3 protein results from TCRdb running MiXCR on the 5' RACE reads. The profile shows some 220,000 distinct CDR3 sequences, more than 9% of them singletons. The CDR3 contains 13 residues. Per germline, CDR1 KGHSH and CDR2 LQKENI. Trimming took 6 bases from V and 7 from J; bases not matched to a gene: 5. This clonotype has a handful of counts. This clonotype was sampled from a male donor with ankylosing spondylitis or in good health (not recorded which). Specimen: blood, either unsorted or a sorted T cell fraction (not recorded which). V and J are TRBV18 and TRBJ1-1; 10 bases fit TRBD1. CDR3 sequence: CASSGTGELEAFF. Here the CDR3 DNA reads TGTGCCAGCTCCGGGACAGGGGAGCTTGAAGCTTTCTTT.